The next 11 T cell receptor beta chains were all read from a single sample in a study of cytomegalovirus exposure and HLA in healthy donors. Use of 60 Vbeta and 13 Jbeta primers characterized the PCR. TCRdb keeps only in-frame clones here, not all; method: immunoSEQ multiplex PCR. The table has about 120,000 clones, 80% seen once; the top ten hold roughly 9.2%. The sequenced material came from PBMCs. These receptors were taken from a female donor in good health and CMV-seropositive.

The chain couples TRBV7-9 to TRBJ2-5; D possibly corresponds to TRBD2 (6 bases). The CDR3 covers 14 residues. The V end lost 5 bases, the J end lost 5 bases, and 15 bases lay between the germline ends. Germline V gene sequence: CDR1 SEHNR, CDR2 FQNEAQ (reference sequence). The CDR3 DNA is TGTGCCAGCAGCATGGGGGAGGCGAGGGAGACCCAGTACTTC. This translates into CASSMGEARETQYF.

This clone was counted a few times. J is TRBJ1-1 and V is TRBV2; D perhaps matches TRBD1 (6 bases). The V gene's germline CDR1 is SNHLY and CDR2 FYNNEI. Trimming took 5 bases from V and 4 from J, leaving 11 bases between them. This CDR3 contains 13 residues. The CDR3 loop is CASSPRGITEAFF. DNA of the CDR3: TGTGCCAGCAGTCCCAGGGGTATCACTGAAGCTTTCTTT.

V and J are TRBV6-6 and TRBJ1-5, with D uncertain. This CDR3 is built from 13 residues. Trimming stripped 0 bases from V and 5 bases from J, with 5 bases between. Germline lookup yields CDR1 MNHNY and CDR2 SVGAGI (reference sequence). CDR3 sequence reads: CASSYSGDQPQHF. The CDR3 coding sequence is TGTGCCAGCAGTTACTCGGGCGATCAGCCCCAGCATTTT.

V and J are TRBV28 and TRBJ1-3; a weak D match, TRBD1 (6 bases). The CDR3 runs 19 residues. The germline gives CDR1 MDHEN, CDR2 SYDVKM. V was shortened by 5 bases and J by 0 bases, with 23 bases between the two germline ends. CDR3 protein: CASSPVTYQGKSSGNTIYF. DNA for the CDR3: TGTGCCAGCAGTCCCGTTACCTATCAGGGGAAAAGCTCTGGAAACACCATATATTTT.

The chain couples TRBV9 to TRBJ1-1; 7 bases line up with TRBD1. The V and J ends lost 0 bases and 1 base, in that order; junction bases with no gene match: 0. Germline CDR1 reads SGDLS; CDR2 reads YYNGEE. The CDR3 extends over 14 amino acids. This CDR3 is CASSVEGANTEAFF. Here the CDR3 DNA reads TGTGCCAGCAGCGTAGAGGGGGCGAACACTGAAGCTTTCTTT.

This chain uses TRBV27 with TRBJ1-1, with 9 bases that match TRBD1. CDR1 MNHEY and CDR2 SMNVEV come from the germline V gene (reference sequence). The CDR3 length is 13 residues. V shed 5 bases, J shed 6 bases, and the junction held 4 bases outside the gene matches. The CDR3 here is CASSRQGEAEAFF. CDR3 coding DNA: TGTGCCAGCAGTAGACAGGGGGAGGCTGAAGCTTTCTTT.

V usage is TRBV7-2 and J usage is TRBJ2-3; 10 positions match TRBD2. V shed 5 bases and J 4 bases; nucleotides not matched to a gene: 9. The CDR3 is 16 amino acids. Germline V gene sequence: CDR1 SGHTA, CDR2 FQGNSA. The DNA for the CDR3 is TGTGCCAGCAGCCTGAATAGCGGGGGGAGCGCAGATACGCAGTATTTT. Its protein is CASSLNSGGSADTQYF.

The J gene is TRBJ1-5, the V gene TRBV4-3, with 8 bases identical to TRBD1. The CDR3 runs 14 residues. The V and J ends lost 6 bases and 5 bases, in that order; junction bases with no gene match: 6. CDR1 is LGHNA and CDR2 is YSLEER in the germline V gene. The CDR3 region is CASSNDRGDQPQHF. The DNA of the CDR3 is TGCGCCAGCAGTAATGACAGGGGAGATCAGCCCCAGCATTTT.

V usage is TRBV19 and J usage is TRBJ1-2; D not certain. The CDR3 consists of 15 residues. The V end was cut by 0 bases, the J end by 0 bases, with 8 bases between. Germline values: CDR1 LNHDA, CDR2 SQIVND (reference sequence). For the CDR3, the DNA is TGTGCCAGTAGTATAGAAGGCAGGCCTAACTATGGCTACACCTTC. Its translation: CASSIEGRPNYGYTF.

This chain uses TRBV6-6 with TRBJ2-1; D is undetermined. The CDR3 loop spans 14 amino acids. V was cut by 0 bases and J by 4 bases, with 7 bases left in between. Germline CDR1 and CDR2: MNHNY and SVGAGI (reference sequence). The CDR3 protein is CASSYSETYNEQFF. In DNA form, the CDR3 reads TGTGCCAGCAGTTACTCAGAAACTTACAATGAGCAGTTCTTC.

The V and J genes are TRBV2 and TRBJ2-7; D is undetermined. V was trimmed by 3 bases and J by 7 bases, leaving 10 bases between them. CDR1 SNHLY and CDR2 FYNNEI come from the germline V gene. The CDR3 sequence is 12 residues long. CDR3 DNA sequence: TGTGCCAGCAGTGAGGTCAGAATTGAGCAGTACTTC. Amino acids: CASSEVRIEQYF. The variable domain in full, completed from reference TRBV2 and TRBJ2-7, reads EPEVTQTPSHQVTQMGQEVILRCVPISNHLYFYWYRQILGQKVEFLVSFYNNEISEKSEIFDDQFSVERPDGSNFTLKIRSTKLEDSAMYFCASSEVRIEQYFGPGTRLTVT.